What follows are 18 T cell receptor beta chains derived from one specimen sequenced in a study of glioma-infiltrating T cells. TCR alpha and beta CDR3 regions were amplified from RNA using iRepertoire nested multiplex PCR. MiXCR, applied by TCRdb to the multiplex PCR reads, yields one record per CDR3 protein. The sample holds about 140,000 distinct CDR3 sequences, around 40% seen once. Sample: glioma tissue, nonneoplastic brain tissue, or PBMCs (not recorded which). These receptors all come from a human donor with low-grade glioma or glioblastoma, undergoing nonglioma brain surgery, or in good health (not recorded which).

This rearrangement joins TRBV7-9 to TRBJ2-3; TRBD2 agrees at 8 bases. This CDR3 contains 16 residues. J gave up 1 base and V 1 base, and 4 bases lay outside the gene matches. CDR1 SEHNR and CDR2 FQNEAQ come from the germline V gene (reference sequence). In nucleotides, the CDR3 is TGTGCCAGCAGCTTAGATCGGGGGGGGGGCACAGATACGCAGTATTTT. Protein sequence: CASSLDRGGGTDTQYF.

In its sample, this clonotype was seen a few times. The CDR3 loop reads CASSYSRGRRTEAFF. The CDR3 nucleotides are TGTGCCAGCAGTTACTCCAGGGGGCGCAGGACTGAAGCTTTCTTT. The rearrangement joins TRBV6-6 to TRBJ1-1, with 8 bases aligning to TRBD1. Trimming took 0 bases from V and 5 from J; bases not matched to a gene: 5. The germline CDR1 and CDR2 sequences are MNHNY and SVGAGI (reference sequence). This CDR3 has 15 amino acids.

This clonotype was seen a few times. The chain links TRBV10-3 to TRBJ2-7; D not certain. The CDR3 is made up of 13 amino acids. The ends were cut back, 2 bases at V and 8 bases at J, with 13 bases in the middle. Germline-derived CDR1 and CDR2 are ENHRY and SYGVKD. The CDR3: CAISEVVSEKQYF. In DNA form, the CDR3 reads TGTGCCATCAGTGAGGTGGTGTCGGAGAAGCAGTACTTC.

This clonotype was counted between two and nine times. The chain employs TRBV3-1 and TRBJ1-1, with 10 nucleotides matching TRBD1. The ends lost 9 bases at V and 2 bases at J; junction bases unmatched: 6. Germline V gene lookup returns CDR1 LGHDT and CDR2 YNNKEL (reference sequence). This CDR3 has 14 residues. The CDR3 nucleotides read TGTGCCAGTTTGGACAGGGGGAAAAACACTGAAGCTTTCTTT. Its protein product is CASLDRGKNTEAFF.

There are a few counts of this clonotype. This rearrangement joins TRBV6-2 or TRBV6-3 to TRBJ1-2; 8 nucleotides line up with TRBD1. The CDR3 runs 15 residues. Germline V gene lookup returns CDR1 MNHEY and CDR2 SVGEGT. V was pared by 6 bases and J by 5 bases, with 11 bases of the junction left unmatched. The CDR3 nucleotides read TGTGCCAGCAGAATAAAGGGACAGGCTTTTTATGGCTACACCTTC. Encoded protein: CASRIKGQAFYGYTF.

This clonotype was observed many times. The chain combines TRBV27 with TRBJ1-1, with a tentative D call TRBD1 (5 bases). In germline, CDR1 is MNHEY, CDR2 SMNVEV (reference sequence). The V end lost 4 bases, the J end lost 6 bases, and 9 bases lay between the germline ends. The CDR3 has 12 amino acids. The CDR3 bases are TGTGCCAGCAGTTCGGGGGGGGCTGAAGCTTTCTTT. Translating it yields CASSSGGAEAFF.

This clonotype was counted at least ten times. V gene TRBV6-6 combines with J gene TRBJ2-6; D ambiguous. The germline gives CDR1 MNHNY, CDR2 SVGAGI (reference sequence). V was trimmed by 1 base and J by 3 bases, leaving 7 bases between them. The CDR3 has 15 amino acids. CDR3 loop: CASSYWAGGANVLTF. CDR3 bases: TGTGCCAGCAGTTACTGGGCAGGTGGGGCCAACGTCCTGACTTTC.

The gene calls are TRBV7-2 and TRBJ2-7; no clear D gene. The CDR3 sequence is 14 residues long. Germline CDR1 is SGHTA and CDR2 is FQGNSA. Trimming left V 1 base short and J 1 base short, with 8 bases between. The CDR3 spells CASSLGVFSYEQYF. Here the CDR3 DNA reads TGTGCCAGCAGCTTAGGCGTGTTTTCCTACGAGCAGTACTTC.

This clonotype was seen at least ten times. The chain recombines TRBV6-6 with TRBJ1-1; D might be TRBD1 (6 bases). The CDR3 runs to 14 residues. Per the germline V gene, CDR1 is MNHNY and CDR2 is SVGAGI (reference sequence). Trimming pared 0 bases from V and 3 bases from J, leaving 8 bases between. The CDR3 DNA reads TGTGCCAGCAGTTACTCCGACAGGTACACTGAAGCTTTCTTT. Its translation is CASSYSDRYTEAFF.

The rearrangement uses TRBV6-1 and TRBJ1-1; D uncertain. Germline V gene lookup returns CDR1 MNHNS and CDR2 SASEGT. V was pared by 2 bases and J by 6 bases, with 10 bases between. There are 13 residues in the CDR3. The CDR3 DNA reads TGTGCCAGCAGTGAACCGGAATCGGCTGAAGCTTTCTTT. Translating gives CASSEPESAEAFF.

This clonotype has at least ten counts. The chain links TRBV6-2 or TRBV6-3 to TRBJ1-1; D unresolved. CDR3 length: 13 residues. Germline CDR1 and CDR2: MNHEY and SVGEGT. Trimming took 0 bases from V and 4 from J, leaving 6 bases between them. In nucleotides, the CDR3 is TGTGCCAGCAGTTACTCTGGCGTCACTGAAGCTTTCTTT. It translates to CASSYSGVTEAFF.

The CDR3 coding sequence is TGTGCCAGCAGACCTCAGGGGACAGGCAATTCACCCCTCCACTTT. This sequence encodes CASRPQGTGNSPLHF. V gene TRBV27 combines with J gene TRBJ1-6, with 8 bases lining up with TRBD1. Trimming cost V 6 bases and J 7 bases; bases outside gene matches: 8. Germline CDR1 reads MNHEY; CDR2 reads SMNVEV (reference sequence). The CDR3 is made up of 15 amino acids.

The chain carries TRBV20-1 and TRBJ1-2; D gene uncertain. V shed 5 bases and J shed 4 bases, with 11 bases lying between them. Germline V gene sequence: CDR1 DFQATT, CDR2 SNEGSKA (reference sequence). The CDR3 spans 12 residues. DNA for the CDR3: TGCAGTGCTCTGAGGAATAGCTATGGCTACACCTTC. Translated: CSALRNSYGYTF.

This chain connects TRBV7-2 to TRBJ2-5; 12 positions agree with TRBD1. There are 16 residues in the CDR3. V lost 1 base and J lost 5; bases outside the gene matches: 5. Looked up from germline, CDR1 is SGHTA and CDR2 is FQGNSA. In nucleotides, the CDR3 is TGTGCCAGCAGCTTAGTTGGGACAGGGGGCAGGGAGACCCAGTACTTC. It codes for CASSLVGTGGRETQYF.

The rearrangement joins TRBV7-2 to TRBJ1-5; D unresolved. The CDR3 is 14 residues long. CDR1 SGHTA and CDR2 FQGNSA come from the germline V gene. Trimming pared 1 base from V and 7 bases from J, leaving 11 bases between. The DNA for the CDR3 is TGTGCCAGCAGCTTAGTCCAGCTAAGCCAGCCCCAGCATTTT. It translates to CASSLVQLSQPQHF.

This sequence joins TRBV6-5 and TRBJ2-3, with a tentative D call TRBD2 (5 bases). V was pared by 3 bases and J by 0 bases, with 10 bases between. This CDR3 has 15 residues. CDR1 and CDR2 (germline): MNHEY, SVGAGI. The DNA of the CDR3 is TGTGCCAGCAGTTATTCGGGGTCTAGCACAGATACGCAGTATTTT. Protein sequence: CASSYSGSSTDTQYF.

The chain carries TRBV28 and TRBJ1-2, with D maybe TRBD1 (6 bases). V was pared by 2 bases and J by 8 bases, with 15 bases between. The V gene's germline CDR1 is MDHEN and CDR2 SYDVKM. This CDR3 comprises 14 residues. For the CDR3, the DNA is TGTGCCAGCAGTTTAAAGGGGGGGGCGCGAGGCTACACCTTC. Amino acids: CASSLKGGARGYTF.

Note on this clonotype: A much larger clone sits a single nucleotide away, making a read error possible. V is TRBV6-2 or TRBV6-3 and J is TRBJ2-3; D is undetermined. The CDR3 is made up of 14 amino acids. V lost 10 bases to trimming and J lost 6 bases, with 20 bases between them. Looked up from germline, CDR1 is MNHEY and CDR2 is SVGEGT. CDR3 amino acids: CATSPTYRTDTQYF. CDR3 bases: TGTGCCACCTCGCCGACTTATCGAACGGATACGCAGTATTTT.